This T cell receptor (beta chain) is from a study of beta chain features in type 1 diabetes. Study-level results: The study found that naive, central memory and Treg TCRB repertoires appeared more similar in patients than in healthy donors.

Losses at the gene ends were 5 bases for V and 0 bases for J; bases not matched to a gene: 4. The length of the CDR3 is 15 residues. Germline V gene lookup returns CDR1 LNHDA and CDR2 SQIVND (reference sequence). The entirety of the isolated RNA underwent reverse transcription, so expressed TCRB transcripts were sequenced. Data came from immunoSEQ multiplex PCR; TCRdb stores just in-frame clones and leaves some out. The repertoire holds under 450,000 clones, with 14% as singletons. In this sample, this clone turned up a few times. Its antigen is not identified. Cells sorted by CD45RO/CCR7/CD25/CD127/CD95/CD27 comprised CD4+ naive, central memory, regulatory and stem cell-like memory cells. Sort purity for all populations was recorded as exceeding 98%.

The sequenced sample consisted of naive CD4+ T cells from blood. The J gene is TRBJ2-7, the V gene TRBV19, with 10 bases aligning to TRBD1. The sequence was obtained from a man younger than 40 in good health. For the CDR3, the DNA is TGTGCCAGTAGTCTCGGACAGGGGGGCTCCTACGAGCAGTACTTC. As protein: CASSLGQGGSYEQYF. Drawing the rest from reference TRBV19 and TRBJ2-7, the complete variable domain is DGGITQSPKYLFRKEGQNVTLSCEQNLNHDAMYWYRQDPGQGLRLIYYSQIVNDFQKGDIAEGYSVSREKKESFPLTVTSAQKNPTAFYLCASSLGQGGSYEQYFGPGTRLTVT.